The source of this T cell receptor (beta chain) is a study of cytomegalovirus exposure and HLA in healthy donors. The germline CDR1 and CDR2 sequences are SGHDT and YYEEEE. The CDR3 totals 14 residues. With 0 bases removed from V and 1 base from J, the gap between germline ends came to 7 bases. Primers for the PCR totalled 60 Vbeta and 13 Jbeta. Only in-frame clones appear in the TCRdb table, and some are missing; sequencing was by immunoSEQ multiplex PCR. The repertoire holds around 140,000 clones, with about four fifths as singletons. For this clone: Antigen unknown.

Study-wide results and limits: Apparent HLA restriction characterized most CMV-associated TCR beta chains in a later analysis. Reportedly, diagnosis of cytomegalovirus status by the classifier showed high specificity and sensitivity. In terms of immune exposure information, only CMV serostatus was available. In an earlier analysis, most TCR beta V segments were productive about 87% or about 30% of the time.

The sequencing input was PBMCs. The chain joins TRBV5-6 to TRBJ1-2; TRBD1 is a possible D gene (6 bases). This TCR came from a male donor in good health and CMV-seronegative. CDR3 DNA: TGTGCCAGCAGCTTGGCAGGGGATAACTATGGCTACACCTTC. Its protein is CASSLAGDNYGYTF. The full variable domain, its missing parts supplied by reference TRBV5-6 and TRBJ1-2, is DAGVTQSPTHLIKTRGQQVTLRCSPKSGHDTVSWYQQALGQGPQFIFQYYEEEERQRGNFPDRFSGHQFPNYSSELNVNALLLGDSALYLCASSLAGDNYGYTFGSGTRLTVV.